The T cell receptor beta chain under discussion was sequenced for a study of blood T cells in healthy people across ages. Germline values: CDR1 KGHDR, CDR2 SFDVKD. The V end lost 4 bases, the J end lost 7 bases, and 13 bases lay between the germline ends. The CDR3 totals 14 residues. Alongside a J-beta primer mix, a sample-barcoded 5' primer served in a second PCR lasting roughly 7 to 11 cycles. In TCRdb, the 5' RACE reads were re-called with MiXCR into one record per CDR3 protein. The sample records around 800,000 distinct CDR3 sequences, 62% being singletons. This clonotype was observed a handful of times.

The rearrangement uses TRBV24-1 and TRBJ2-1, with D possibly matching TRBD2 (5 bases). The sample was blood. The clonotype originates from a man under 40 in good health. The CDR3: CATSDHRTGNEQFF. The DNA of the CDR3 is TGTGCCACCAGTGACCACCGGACTGGGAATGAGCAGTTCTTC.